These 22 T cell receptor beta chains were all obtained from the same sample, sequenced in a study of T-cell memory formation after mild COVID-19 (dated by TCRdb to the early 2020s). The library came from 5' RACE. The listed sequencing device is Illumina NovaSeq 6000. TCRdb itself trimmed the public reads at Q25 with fastp, ran MiXCR and retained productive beta chains. Here each entry gathers all rows of one CDR3 protein and keeps the most common genes and DNA. The table for this sample lists under 450,000 distinct CDR3 sequences; 23% of them were counted only once. The top ten hold around 14% of the sample. Sequenced sample: PBMCs or a T cell subset sorted from them (not recorded which). These receptors originate from an adult woman who had mild COVID-19 (a few samples of this study predate the infection). The sample titles of this study are shuffled in the database, so cell type and time point are left out; the donor was told from shared clones.

In this sample, this clonotype turned up a few times. The chain employs TRBV9 and TRBJ2-2, with unresolved D. Per the germline V gene, CDR1 is SGDLS and CDR2 is YYNGEE. The CDR3 totals 13 residues. V was trimmed by 6 bases and J by 0 bases, leaving 6 bases between them. The chain's CDR3 is CASKQTNTGELFF. CDR3 bases: TGTGCCAGCAAACAGACGAACACCGGGGAGCTGTTTTTT. The whole variable domain, remainder taken from reference TRBV9 and TRBJ2-2, is DSGVTQTPKHLITATGQRVTLRCSPRSGDLSVYWYQQSLDQGLQFLIQYYNGEERAKGNILERFSAQQFPDLHSELNLSSLELGDSALYFCASKQTNTGELFFGEGSRLTVL.

This chain connects TRBV11-3 to TRBJ2-1; D gene uncertain. The germline V and J ends were trimmed by 5 bases and 6 bases, with 5 bases remaining between them. The CDR3 runs 11 residues. Germline lookup yields CDR1 SGHNT and CDR2 YENEEA. The CDR3 reads CASSQLNEQFF. CDR3 in DNA: TGTGCCAGCAGCCAGCTCAATGAGCAGTTCTTC.

CDR3 coding DNA: TGCAGTGCTAAAAGGAGCCTAGCGGGGGGGCGAACCGGGGAGCTGTTTTTT. It specifies CSAKRSLAGGRTGELFF. The chain employs TRBV20-1 and TRBJ2-2, with TRBD2 identical over 12 bases. This CDR3 is 17 amino acids long. Germline-derived CDR1 and CDR2 are DFQATT and SNEGSKA (reference sequence). The V gene end was trimmed by 4 bases and the J gene end by 5 bases; junction bases not matched to a gene: 11.

V is TRBV28 and J is TRBJ2-2, with no clear D. Germline CDR1 is MDHEN and CDR2 is SYDVKM. Trimming removed 6 bases at V and 4 bases at J, with 18 bases between. There are 16 residues in the CDR3. CDR3 residues: CASRTGLRVSTGELFF. As DNA, the CDR3 is TGTGCCAGCAGGACCGGGTTAAGGGTTAGCACCGGGGAGCTGTTTTTT.

There are many counts of this clonotype. V and J are TRBV15 and TRBJ2-5, with D hard to call. Trimming took 0 bases from V and 0 from J, leaving 8 bases between them. This CDR3 spans 15 amino acids. From germline, CDR1 is LNHNV and CDR2 YYDKDF (reference sequence). The CDR3 region has the DNA TGTGCCACCAGCAGAGACCCAGGCTACCAAGAGACCCAGTACTTC. Its protein is CATSRDPGYQETQYF.

This clonotype was recorded a few times. The rearrangement links TRBV9 to TRBJ2-5; TRBD2 matches 8 bases. Germline-derived CDR1 and CDR2 are SGDLS and YYNGEE. This CDR3 is built from 14 residues. J gave up 4 bases and V 3 bases, and 5 bases lay outside the gene matches. CDR3 nucleotide sequence: TGTGCCAGCAGCGAGGGGAGCGGGGGAGAGACCCAGTACTTC. Translated: CASSEGSGGETQYF.

This chain links TRBV13 with TRBJ2-7; D ambiguous. CDR1 and CDR2 from the germline V gene are PRHDT and FYEKMQ (reference sequence). With 1 base removed from V and 1 base from J, the gap between germline ends came to 8 bases. This CDR3 spans 14 amino acids. CDR3 region: CASSLEKKSYEQYF. The CDR3 DNA sequence: TGTGCCAGCAGCTTAGAAAAGAAATCCTACGAGCAGTACTTC.

The chain joins TRBV12-3 or TRBV12-4 to TRBJ2-3; 11 bases are shared with TRBD1. The CDR3 runs to 15 residues. V lost 7 bases, J lost 3 bases, and 6 bases stayed unmatched. The CDR3 DNA follows: TGTGCCAGCACCCTTGGGACAGGGGGGACAGATACGCAGTATTTT. It is translated as CASTLGTGGTDTQYF.

The V gene is TRBV6-5, the J gene TRBJ2-3; D is unclear. This CDR3 comprises 15 residues. V was pared by 5 bases and J by 0 bases, with 12 bases between. The V gene's germline CDR1 is MNHEY and CDR2 SVGAGI. The CDR3 is CASSPSRPSTDTQYF. CDR3 coding DNA: TGTGCCAGCAGTCCTTCTAGACCGAGCACAGATACGCAGTATTTT.

This sequence joins TRBV24-1 and TRBJ1-1, with TRBD1 matching over 8 bases. This CDR3 is 14 amino acids long. The ends lost 7 bases at V and 3 bases at J; junction bases unmatched: 6. Per germline, CDR1 KGHDR and CDR2 SFDVKD. The CDR3 region is CATRTGELDTEAFF. The CDR3 DNA follows: TGTGCCACCAGGACAGGGGAATTAGACACTGAAGCTTTCTTT.

This chain uses TRBV19 with TRBJ1-1, with no clear D. The CDR3 is 17 amino acids. The germline V and J ends were trimmed by 5 bases and 1 base, with 20 bases remaining between them. CDR1 is LNHDA, CDR2 SQIVND, per germline (reference sequence). The CDR3 sequence is CASSFSPGERENTEAFF. As DNA, the CDR3 is TGTGCCAGTAGTTTTTCCCCGGGTGAGCGGGAGAACACTGAAGCTTTCTTT.

The J gene is TRBJ2-1, the V gene TRBV29-1; 13 bases agree with TRBD2. After removal of 4 bases from V and 5 bases from J, the junction contained 2 bases not matched to a gene. Germline lookup yields CDR1 SQVTM and CDR2 ANQGSEA. This CDR3 has 14 amino acids. DNA of the CDR3: TGCAGCGTTGTGGGACTAGCGGGACACAATGAGCAGTTCTTC. This codes for CSVVGLAGHNEQFF.

This clonotype was seen more than once but under ten times. This chain uses TRBV12-3 or TRBV12-4 with TRBJ2-3, with D perhaps matching TRBD2 (7 bases). The CDR3 sequence is 17 residues long. V lost 6 bases, J lost 5 bases, and 24 bases lay in between. CDR3 in amino acids: CASRPYRGGAFVDTQYF. The CDR3 DNA reads TGTGCCAGCAGACCCTACAGAGGGGGGGCTTTCGTAGATACGCAGTATTTT.

This clonotype was observed many times. CDR3 coding DNA: TGCGCCAGCAGCCCCAGGGCTACGAACACCGGGGAGCTGTTTTTT. This encodes CASSPRATNTGELFF. V is TRBV5-1 and J is TRBJ2-2, with D perhaps matching TRBD1 (5 bases). V was pared by 4 bases and J by 0 bases, with 10 bases between. This CDR3 contains 15 residues. The germline gives CDR1 SGHRS, CDR2 YFSETQ.

The rearrangement joins TRBV5-1 to TRBJ2-5; D gene ambiguous. This CDR3 comprises 13 residues. V lost 3 bases to trimming and J lost 4 bases, with 10 bases between them. Germline assignment: CDR1 SGHRS and CDR2 YFSETQ. The CDR3 loop reads CASSSKGPETQYF. The CDR3 DNA reads as TGCGCCAGCAGCTCTAAAGGGCCAGAGACCCAGTACTTC.

This clonotype came up a few times. This chain links TRBV24-1 with TRBJ2-5, with D unresolved. Per the germline V gene, CDR1 is KGHDR and CDR2 is SFDVKD. V was clipped by 3 bases and J by 2 bases, with 3 bases between them. CDR3 size: 12 residues. CDR3 DNA sequence: TGTGCCACCAGTGATCATCAAGAGACCCAGTACTTC. It encodes CATSDHQETQYF.

The V and J genes are TRBV4-1 and TRBJ2-3; D gene uncertain. CDR3 length equals 14 residues. Germline V gene sequence: CDR1 MGHRA, CDR2 YSYEKL. Trimming stripped 4 bases from V and 4 bases from J, with 12 bases between. CDR3 in amino acids: CASSLQVRADTQYF. The CDR3 nucleotides read TGCGCCAGCAGCCTCCAGGTCAGAGCAGATACGCAGTATTTT.

This clonotype was recorded at least ten times. The rearrangement joins TRBV3-1 to TRBJ2-5; D possibly matches TRBD1 or TRBD2 (5 bases each). The CDR3 runs to 13 residues. The germline CDR1 and CDR2 sequences are LGHDT and YNNKEL (reference sequence). The V end was cut by 0 bases, the J end by 7 bases, with 9 bases between. The CDR3 loop reads CASSQDERGTQYF. In nucleotides, the CDR3 is TGTGCCAGCAGCCAAGATGAGAGGGGGACCCAGTACTTC.

In its sample, this clonotype was seen a few times. This chain joins TRBV7-2 and TRBJ1-2; D remains unclear. The ends were cut back, 1 base at V and 3 bases at J, with 9 bases in the middle. This CDR3 has 14 amino acids. Per the germline V gene, CDR1 is SGHTA and CDR2 is FQGNSA. The CDR3, as DNA: TGTGCCAGCAGCTTAGGTGTCCTCTACTATGGCTACACCTTC. Translating gives CASSLGVLYYGYTF.

The genes are TRBV24-1 and TRBJ1-5; 8 nucleotides line up with TRBD1. The CDR3 spans 14 residues. V was clipped by 5 bases and J by 1 base; unmatched bases: 0. CDR1 and CDR2 from the germline V gene are KGHDR and SFDVKD. The CDR3 DNA reads TGTGCCACCAGTGGACAGGGGAGCAATCAGCCCCAGCATTTT. Encoded protein: CATSGQGSNQPQHF.

This clonotype was counted a few times. The J gene is TRBJ1-1, the V gene TRBV7-2; TRBD1 matches 8 bases. The CDR3 contains 13 residues. The ends lost 6 bases at V and 4 bases at J; junction bases unmatched: 4. From germline, CDR1 is SGHTA and CDR2 FQGNSA. CDR3 amino acids: CASRRTGSTEAFF. Written as DNA, the CDR3 is TGTGCCAGCAGACGGACAGGGAGCACTGAAGCTTTCTTT.

In its sample, this clonotype was seen a few times. J is TRBJ2-7 and V is TRBV18, with 13 bases that match TRBD2. The germline CDR1 and CDR2 sequences are KGHSH and LQKENI. With V trimmed by 3 bases and J by 4 bases, 6 bases remained unmatched. This CDR3 is 16 amino acids long. DNA of the CDR3: TGTGCCAGCTCACCCCGAGGACTAGCGGGAGAGTACGAGCAGTACTTC. Amino acids: CASSPRGLAGEYEQYF. The whole variable domain, filled in from reference TRBV18 and TRBJ2-7, reads NAGVMQNPRHLVRRRGQEARLRCSPMKGHSHVYWYRQLPEEGLKFMVYLQKENIIDESGMPKERFSAEFPKEGPSILRIQQVVRGDSAAYFCASSPRGLAGEYEQYFGPGTRLTVT.